The 5 T cell receptor beta chains given below trace back to one sample, sequenced in a study of T cells in localized non-small cell lung cancer. TCRdb's copy holds only in-frame clones and misses some; the assay was immunoSEQ multiplex PCR. The sample lists some 53,000 clones; roughly 88% were seen once. The starting material was peripheral blood, obtained before any cancer treatment. These receptors all come from a male donor aged 60 or older with stage III squamous cell lung carcinoma.

The CDR3 DNA follows: TGTGCCACCAGCAGCCCTAAAAGGGTTCACGGCTACACCTTC. Residues: CATSSPKRVHGYTF. V usage is TRBV15 and J usage is TRBJ1-2; D not resolved. From germline, CDR1 is LNHNV and CDR2 YYDKDF (reference sequence). V was shortened by 3 bases and J by 8 bases, with 16 bases between the two germline ends. The CDR3 has 14 amino acids.

V usage is TRBV19 and J usage is TRBJ2-1, with D hard to call. The CDR3 loop spans 12 amino acids. Trimming removed 8 bases at V and 4 bases at J, with 9 bases between. Germline assignment: CDR1 LNHDA and CDR2 SQIVND (reference sequence). CDR3: CASQDGYNEQFF. CDR3 bases: TGTGCCAGTCAAGACGGATACAATGAGCAGTTCTTC.

V and J are TRBV28 and TRBJ1-2, with a weak D call TRBD1 (6 bases). Germline V gene data show CDR1 as MDHEN and CDR2 as SYDVKM. The CDR3 length is 15 residues. Trimming took 1 base from V and 6 from J, leaving 15 bases between them. CDR3 amino acids: CASSLSSWGADGYTF. CDR3 nucleotides: TGTGCCAGCAGTTTATCGAGTTGGGGGGCGGATGGCTACACCTTC.

V usage is TRBV11-2 and J usage is TRBJ2-3, with 11 bases lining up with TRBD2. Losses at the gene ends were 5 bases for V and 3 bases for J; bases not matched to a gene: 7. The CDR3 spans 16 residues. The germline V gene encodes CDR1 SGHAT and CDR2 FQNNGV. CDR3 nucleotide sequence: TGTGCCAGCAGCATGCGACTAGCGGGGAGTACAGATACGCAGTATTTT. This translates into CASSMRLAGSTDTQYF.

This chain connects TRBV9 to TRBJ1-2, with TRBD1 matching 11 bases. Germline-derived CDR1 and CDR2 are SGDLS and YYNGEE. CDR3 length equals 16 residues. Losses at the gene ends were 3 bases for V and 8 bases for J; bases not matched to a gene: 12. The CDR3 sequence is CASSASWDRGWGGYTF. In nucleotides, the CDR3 is TGTGCCAGCAGCGCGAGTTGGGACAGGGGGTGGGGAGGCTACACCTTC.